These 32 T cell receptor beta chains share one sample of origin, sequenced in a study of technical replicates of blood from a few donors. Using immunoSEQ multiplex PCR, the repertoire was profiled, and TCRdb retains in-frame clones only, with some absent. The data contain approximately 74,000 clones, nearly 98% of them singletons. Sequenced: T cells isolated from PBMCs. Every receptor here comes from a human donor in good health.

The chain carries TRBV4-1 and TRBJ2-1, with D tentatively TRBD1 (6 bases). Per the germline V gene, CDR1 is MGHRA and CDR2 is YSYEKL. Trimming took 6 bases from V and 6 from J, leaving 15 bases between them. The CDR3 runs 14 residues. The CDR3 loop is CASSRVGGGNEQFF. The CDR3 nucleotides read TGCGCCAGCAGTCGGGTTGGGGGCGGCAATGAGCAGTTCTTC.

The chain has TRBV7-9 and TRBJ1-2; 8 nucleotides line up with TRBD1. Germline loops: CDR1 SEHNR, CDR2 FQNEAQ (reference sequence). This CDR3 region has 15 residues. Losses at the gene ends were 5 bases for V and 2 bases for J; bases not matched to a gene: 7. The CDR3 loop is CASSPTGQGNYGYTF. As DNA, the CDR3 is TGTGCCAGCAGCCCCACCGGACAGGGAAACTATGGCTACACCTTC.

Note on this clone: Other DNA variants within this sample encode the same CDR3. The rearrangement links TRBV4-1 to TRBJ2-7, with 8 bases identical to TRBD1. The germline gives CDR1 MGHRA, CDR2 YSYEKL. CDR3 size: 13 residues. Unmatched junction bases numbered 0, after V lost 1 base and J lost 4 bases. The chain's CDR3 is CASSQGTGYEQYF. CDR3 nucleotides: TGCGCCAGCAGCCAAGGGACAGGGTACGAGCAGTACTTC.

This chain connects TRBV6-5 to TRBJ1-1; no reliable D call. With 4 bases removed from V and 0 bases from J, the gap between germline ends came to 12 bases. Germline values: CDR1 MNHEY, CDR2 SVGAGI. The CDR3 is 15 amino acids. Here the CDR3 reads CASSSAFEMNTEAFF. The CDR3 DNA sequence: TGTGCCAGCAGTTCCGCGTTTGAAATGAACACTGAAGCTTTCTTT.

The chain employs TRBV23-1 and TRBJ1-5, with 9 bases fitting TRBD1. TRBV23-1 falls under the ORF class, with uncertain function. This CDR3 contains 16 residues. The ends lost 8 bases at V and 4 bases at J; junction bases unmatched: 12. CDR3 region: CASEHRGRKENQPQHF. DNA of the CDR3: TGCGCCAGCGAGCACAGGGGGCGAAAGGAGAATCAGCCCCAGCATTTT.

The V and J genes are TRBV10-3 and TRBJ1-1, with D possibly matching TRBD1 (5 bases). The V end lost 3 bases, the J end lost 1 base, and 6 bases lay between the germline ends. The CDR3 runs to 13 residues. Germline V gene sequence: CDR1 ENHRY, CDR2 SYGVKD. CDR3 bases: TGTGCCATCAGTGACACAGGGAACACTGAAGCTTTCTTT. Translation gives CAISDTGNTEAFF.

The rearrangement joins TRBV5-1 to TRBJ2-5, with 13 bases identical to TRBD2. The ends lost 4 bases at V and 2 bases at J; junction bases unmatched: 5. The CDR3 is 16 residues long. Germline V lookup: CDR1 SGHRS, CDR2 YFSETQ. This CDR3 is CASSPWTSGGQETQYF. The CDR3, as DNA: TGCGCCAGCAGCCCCTGGACTAGCGGGGGACAAGAGACCCAGTACTTC.

V and J are TRBV27 and TRBJ2-7, with a tentative D call TRBD1 (5 bases). Trimming took off 5 bases at V and 0 bases at J, with 8 bases between the two ends. The CDR3 spans 13 residues. Per germline, CDR1 MNHEY and CDR2 SMNVEV (reference sequence). The CDR3 is CASSTGPSYEQYF. DNA for the CDR3: TGTGCCAGCAGTACAGGTCCCTCCTACGAGCAGTACTTC.

The chain carries TRBV9 and TRBJ1-1, with a tentative D call TRBD1 (5 bases). The V end lost 4 bases, the J end lost 3 bases, and 16 bases lay between the germline ends. The CDR3 loop spans 15 amino acids. Germline V gene sequence: CDR1 SGDLS, CDR2 YYNGEE. CDR3 in amino acids: CASSPRPREDTEAFF. Here the CDR3 DNA reads TGTGCCAGCAGCCCCAGACCCAGGGAGGACACTGAAGCTTTCTTT. The variable domain in full, with the rest retrieved from reference TRBV9 and TRBJ1-1, is DSGVTQTPKHLITATGQRVTLRCSPRSGDLSVYWYQQSLDQGLQFLIQYYNGEERAKGNILERFSAQQFPDLHSELNLSSLELGDSALYFCASSPRPREDTEAFFGQGTRLTVV.

The chain recombines TRBV27 with TRBJ2-2; weak D call: TRBD2 (6 bases). The germline V and J ends were trimmed by 7 bases and 4 bases, with 7 bases remaining between them. Per germline, CDR1 MNHEY and CDR2 SMNVEV (reference sequence). This CDR3 has 12 amino acids. The CDR3 protein is CASMGGTGELFF. The CDR3 DNA reads as TGTGCCAGCATGGGGGGCACCGGGGAGCTGTTTTTT.

This sequence joins TRBV5-8 and TRBJ1-5, with unresolved D. CDR3 length equals 16 residues. CDR1 and CDR2 from the germline V gene are SGHTS and YDEGEE. V was pared by 4 bases and J by 0 bases, with 14 bases between. The CDR3 region has the DNA TGTGCCAGCAGCAGAAAGACACCTTATAGCAATCAGCCCCAGCATTTT. Its translation is CASSRKTPYSNQPQHF.

This chain uses TRBV5-1 with TRBJ1-2; no clear D gene. V was pared by 4 bases and J by 4 bases, with 14 bases between. This CDR3 comprises 14 residues. In germline, CDR1 is SGHRS, CDR2 YFSETQ. CDR3 in amino acids: CASSREVSFYGYTF. CDR3 sequence (DNA): TGCGCCAGCAGCAGGGAGGTGTCCTTCTATGGCTACACCTTC. Drawing the rest from reference TRBV5-1 and TRBJ1-2, the complete variable domain is KAGVTQTPRYLIKTRGQQVTLSCSPISGHRSVSWYQQTPGQGLQFLFEYFSETQRNKGNFPGRFSGRQFSNSRSEMNVSTLELGDSALYLCASSREVSFYGYTFGSGTRLTVV.

This clone was found once. The CDR3 protein is CAWSLANYGYTF. As DNA, the CDR3 is TGTGCCTGGAGTCTTGCTAACTATGGCTACACCTTC. The V gene is TRBV30, the J gene TRBJ1-2; D unclear. V was clipped by 2 bases and J by 0 bases, with 4 bases between them. CDR1 is GTSNPN and CDR2 is SVGIG in the germline V gene (reference sequence). The CDR3 covers 12 residues.

This clone was seen once. J is TRBJ2-7 and V is TRBV4-2; TRBD2 matches 15 bases. The CDR3 extends over 15 amino acids. The V gene end was trimmed by 3 bases and the J gene end by 4 bases; junction bases not matched to a gene: 1. The germline V gene encodes CDR1 LGHNA and CDR2 YNFKEQ. The CDR3: CASSHGTSGRYEQYF. CDR3 DNA sequence: TGTGCCAGCAGCCACGGGACTAGCGGGAGGTACGAGCAGTACTTC.

This rearrangement joins TRBV2 to TRBJ1-5; D is unclear. Trimming removed 2 bases from V and 6 bases from J, with 11 bases in between. Germline V gives CDR1 SNHLY, CDR2 FYNNEI. The CDR3 runs to 14 residues. Written as DNA, the CDR3 is TGTGCCAGCAGTGAAACCGGGTTCGGTCAGCCCCAGCATTTT. This gives the protein CASSETGFGQPQHF.

This clone was counted once. This chain links TRBV5-4 with TRBJ1-1, with TRBD1 matching over 8 bases. CDR1 is SGHNT, CDR2 YYREEE, per germline (reference sequence). The CDR3 totals 13 residues. V gave up 2 bases and J gave up 9 bases; unmatched junction bases: 6. The chain's CDR3 is CASSFAGGYQAFF. The CDR3 DNA sequence: TGTGCCAGCAGCTTCGCAGGGGGCTATCAAGCTTTCTTT.

This rearrangement joins TRBV9 to TRBJ2-7, with 8 bases matching TRBD2. From germline, CDR1 is SGDLS and CDR2 YYNGEE. The CDR3 length is 15 residues. The ends lost 0 bases at V and 3 bases at J; junction bases unmatched: 5. Written as DNA, the CDR3 is TGTGCCAGCAGCGTAGCAGCGGGAGCCCTCTACGAGCAGTACTTC. The encoded protein is CASSVAAGALYEQYF.

The CDR3 nucleotides read TGTGCCAGCAGCCCCCACCCAAGCCCCACAGATACTGCGCAGTATTTT. Translating it yields CASSPHPSPTDTAQYF. The chain joins TRBV4-2 to TRBJ2-3; no clear D gene. In germline, CDR1 is LGHNA, CDR2 YNFKEQ. This CDR3 spans 16 amino acids. Trimming removed 4 bases from V and 10 bases from J, with 24 bases in between.

The chain is built from TRBV7-9 and TRBJ1-1; 7 positions agree with TRBD1. The CDR3 length is 15 residues. CDR1 and CDR2 (germline): SEHNR, FQNEAQ (reference sequence). J lost 2 bases, V lost 4 bases, and 7 bases had no gene match. The DNA of the CDR3 is TGTGCCAGCAGCTCCAGGGCAGGGGGAAACACTGAAGCTTTCTTT. It specifies CASSSRAGGNTEAFF.

This clone was found once. The chain employs TRBV11-3 and TRBJ1-1; D gene unclear. Germline values: CDR1 SGHNT, CDR2 YENEEA. The CDR3 contains 15 residues. Deletions cut 3 bases from V and 8 bases from J, with 19 bases between. The DNA of the CDR3 is TGTGCCAGCAGCTTGACGGAATTGAACACTAACGAAGCTTTCTTT. Its protein is CASSLTELNTNEAFF.

The genes are TRBV27 and TRBJ2-7; perhaps TRBD1 as D (6 bases). The CDR3 has 14 residues. The V gene lost 7 bases and the J gene lost 0 bases, with 13 bases spanning the gap. Germline CDR1 and CDR2: MNHEY and SMNVEV (reference sequence). The CDR3 bases are TGTGCCAGCACCCCGCAAGGGGGCTCCTACGAGCAGTACTTC. It codes for CASTPQGGSYEQYF.

This clone showed up just once. This chain uses TRBV5-1 with TRBJ2-3, with D maybe TRBD2 (6 bases). V gave up 4 bases and J gave up 2 bases, with 11 bases separating them. The CDR3 contains 14 residues. Germline V gene sequence: CDR1 SGHRS, CDR2 YFSETQ. The CDR3 reads CASSPLALTDTQYF. CDR3 in DNA: TGCGCCAGCAGCCCCCTAGCGCTCACAGATACGCAGTATTTT. Supplemented by reference TRBV5-1 and TRBJ2-3, the full variable domain reads KAGVTQTPRYLIKTRGQQVTLSCSPISGHRSVSWYQQTPGQGLQFLFEYFSETQRNKGNFPGRFSGRQFSNSRSEMNVSTLELGDSALYLCASSPLALTDTQYFGPGTRLTVL.

This chain uses TRBV6-1 with TRBJ2-7; D is possibly TRBD2 (6 bases). V was cut by 0 bases and J by 3 bases, with 21 bases left in between. Germline values: CDR1 MNHNS, CDR2 SASEGT. CDR3 length: 18 amino acids. CDR3 in DNA: TGTGCCAGCAGTGAAGCCGGACCTCTGGGATGGGGGGACTACGAGCAGTACTTC. Amino acids: CASSEAGPLGWGDYEQYF.

This sequence joins TRBV5-1 and TRBJ1-1; D is unresolved. The CDR3 totals 13 residues. CDR1 is SGHRS, CDR2 YFSETQ, per germline. Trimming left V 0 bases short and J 3 bases short, with 6 bases between. In DNA form, the CDR3 reads TGCGCCAGCAGCTTGGGCTCGGACACTGAAGCTTTCTTT. It is translated as CASSLGSDTEAFF.

The chain couples TRBV29-1 to TRBJ2-2; TRBD1 matches at 7 bases. The CDR3 contains 15 residues. The germline V gene has CDR1 SQVTM and CDR2 ANQGSEA. V was clipped by 4 bases and J by 0 bases; unmatched bases: 5. CDR3 sequence reads: CSVVWGQPNTGELFF. The CDR3 nucleotides are TGCAGCGTTGTATGGGGACAGCCGAACACCGGGGAGCTGTTTTTT.

The V call is TRBV7-9, the J call TRBJ2-2, with 8 bases aligning to TRBD2. The CDR3 spans 16 residues. CDR1 is SEHNR and CDR2 is FQNEAQ in the germline V gene (reference sequence). V trimming: 6 bases; J trimming: 6 bases; junction bases outside the gene matches: 12. The CDR3 DNA follows: TGTGCCAGCAGTTCCTGGACTAGCCCGCACGCCGGGGAGCTGTTTTTT. It specifies CASSSWTSPHAGELFF.

In the case of this clone: One junction end disagrees with the germline gene, perhaps due to a read error. V is TRBV6-5 and J is TRBJ2-1; TRBD1 matches at 10 bases. The CDR3 contains 14 residues. Germline V gene lookup returns CDR1 MNHEY and CDR2 SVGAGI. This CDR3 is CASSYSGQGLEKIF. CDR3 nucleotides: TGTGCCAGCAGTTACTCGGGACAGGGGCTCGAAAAGATCTTC.

The chain links TRBV5-1 to TRBJ2-2; TRBD1 aligns across 9 bases. Germline V gene sequence: CDR1 SGHRS, CDR2 YFSETQ. This CDR3 spans 14 amino acids. Trimming at V came to 3 bases and at J to 5 bases, leaving 2 bases not matched to a gene. In nucleotides, the CDR3 is TGCGCCAGCAGCTACGGGACAGGGACCGGGGAGCTGTTTTTT. This gives the protein CASSYGTGTGELFF. The whole variable domain, filled in from reference TRBV5-1 and TRBJ2-2, reads KAGVTQTPRYLIKTRGQQVTLSCSPISGHRSVSWYQQTPGQGLQFLFEYFSETQRNKGNFPGRFSGRQFSNSRSEMNVSTLELGDSALYLCASSYGTGTGELFFGEGSRLTVL.

The chain recombines TRBV27 with TRBJ2-3; 11 bases map to TRBD2. CDR3 length: 17 residues. V lost 6 bases, J lost 2 bases, and 10 bases stayed unmatched. Germline CDR1 reads MNHEY; CDR2 reads SMNVEV (reference sequence). CDR3 amino acids: CASSPGTSGLYTDTQYF. In DNA, the CDR3 is TGTGCCAGCAGCCCCGGGACTAGCGGCCTTTACACAGATACGCAGTATTTT.

The rearrangement uses TRBV28 and TRBJ1-2; TRBD1 aligns across 7 bases. Germline V gives CDR1 MDHEN, CDR2 SYDVKM. V shed 7 bases, J shed 6 bases, and the junction held 11 bases outside the gene matches. The CDR3 has 14 amino acids. The CDR3 reads CASTRWRGQDGYTF. CDR3 DNA: TGTGCCAGCACCCGATGGAGGGGGCAAGATGGCTACACCTTC.

The V call is TRBV5-5, the J call TRBJ1-5; TRBD1 matches 7 bases. The V segment lost 5 bases and the J segment 1 base; nucleotides outside the gene matches: 6. CDR1 SGHKS and CDR2 YYEKEE come from the germline V gene (reference sequence). The length of the CDR3 is 15 residues. The CDR3 here is CASRRTGESNQPQHF. DNA of the CDR3: TGTGCCAGCAGACGCACAGGGGAGAGCAATCAGCCCCAGCATTTT.

The V and J genes are TRBV7-6 and TRBJ1-1; 12 bases map to TRBD1. The trim removed 3 bases at V and 0 bases at J, leaving 8 bases unmatched. The CDR3 runs 18 residues. Per germline, CDR1 SGHVS and CDR2 FNYEAQ. CDR3 residues: CASSFPGTGGRMNTEAFF. The CDR3 region has the DNA TGTGCCAGCAGCTTCCCCGGGACAGGGGGCCGAATGAACACTGAAGCTTTCTTT.